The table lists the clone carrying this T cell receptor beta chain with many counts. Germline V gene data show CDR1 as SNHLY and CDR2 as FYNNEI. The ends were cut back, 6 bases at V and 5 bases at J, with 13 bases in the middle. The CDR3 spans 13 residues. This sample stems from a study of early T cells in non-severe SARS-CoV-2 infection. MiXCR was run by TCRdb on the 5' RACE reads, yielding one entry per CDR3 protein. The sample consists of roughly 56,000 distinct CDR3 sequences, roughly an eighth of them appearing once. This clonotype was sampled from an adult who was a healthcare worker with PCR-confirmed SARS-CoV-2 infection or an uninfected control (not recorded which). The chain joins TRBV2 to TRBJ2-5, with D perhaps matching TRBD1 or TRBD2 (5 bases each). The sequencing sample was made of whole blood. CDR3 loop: CASSYNRRETQYF. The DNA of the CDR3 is TGTGCCAGCAGCTACAACAGGAGGGAGACCCAGTACTTC.